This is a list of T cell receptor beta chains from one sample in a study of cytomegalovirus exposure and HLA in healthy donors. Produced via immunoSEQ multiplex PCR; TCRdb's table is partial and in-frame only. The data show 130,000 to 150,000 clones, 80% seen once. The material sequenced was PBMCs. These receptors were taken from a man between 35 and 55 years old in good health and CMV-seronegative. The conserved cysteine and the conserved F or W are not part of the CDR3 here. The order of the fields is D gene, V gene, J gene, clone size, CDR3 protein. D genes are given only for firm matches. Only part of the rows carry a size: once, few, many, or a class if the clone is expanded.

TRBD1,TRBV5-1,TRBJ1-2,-,ASSRSANGTGGINYGYT
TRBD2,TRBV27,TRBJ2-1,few,ASSLASGVDEQF
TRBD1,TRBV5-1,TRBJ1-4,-,ASSVTGATNEKLF
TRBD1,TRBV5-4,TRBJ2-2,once,ASNLRDREAGELF
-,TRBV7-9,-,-,ASSSGTAKRSYEQY
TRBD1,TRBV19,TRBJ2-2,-,ASSRTGDTGELF
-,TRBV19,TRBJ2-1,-,ASSINREIEQF
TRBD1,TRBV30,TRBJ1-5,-,AWRMGQVGQPQH
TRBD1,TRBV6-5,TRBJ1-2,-,ASSYSTGRNGGYT
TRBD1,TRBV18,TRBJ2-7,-,ASSPQGAGLTYEQY
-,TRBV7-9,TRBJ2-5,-,ASSLAGGQETQY
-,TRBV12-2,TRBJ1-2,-,ASRQPPGNYGYT